The 21 T cell receptor beta chains below were found in one sample sequenced in a study of cytomegalovirus exposure and HLA in healthy donors. The PCR used 60 Vbeta and 13 Jbeta primers. Libraries were prepared by immunoSEQ multiplex PCR; TCRdb keeps only in-frame clonotypes and omits some of them. The profile shows about 98,000 clones, about three quarters of them singletons. The material sequenced was PBMCs. Every receptor here comes from a man between 40 and 49 years old in good health and CMV-seronegative.

This rearrangement joins TRBV6-5 to TRBJ1-6; 9 bases map to TRBD1. CDR1 MNHEY and CDR2 SVGAGI come from the germline V gene. The CDR3 length is 15 residues. Trimming removed 1 base from V and 8 bases from J; junction bases left unmatched: 3. As DNA, the CDR3 is TGTGCCAGCAGTTACTACAGGACAGGGGATTCACCCCTCCACTTT. As protein: CASSYYRTGDSPLHF.

A single count supports this clone. V is TRBV5-1 and J is TRBJ2-3; possibly TRBD2 for D (5 bases). Germline loops: CDR1 SGHRS, CDR2 YFSETQ. This CDR3 region has 15 residues. The germline V and J ends were trimmed by 0 bases and 4 bases, with 12 bases remaining between them. CDR3 in amino acids: CASSLGRIDADTQYF. Written as DNA, the CDR3 is TGCGCCAGCAGCTTGGGGAGGATCGACGCAGATACGCAGTATTTT.

This clone was detected only a few times. The V call is TRBV7-6, the J call TRBJ1-3; no clear D. Trimming removed 7 bases at V and 0 bases at J, with 16 bases between. The CDR3 length is 16 residues. Germline V lookup: CDR1 SGHVS, CDR2 FNYEAQ. CDR3 bases: TGTGCCAGCACCGCCGGGGTTGGCGGCTCTGGAAACACCATATATTTT. Its protein product is CASTAGVGGSGNTIYF.

Concerning this clone: Relative to the germline gene, one junction end is altered; a read error may explain this. The chain joins TRBV7-9 to TRBJ1-5; 7 bases align to TRBD1. Germline assignment: CDR1 SEHNR and CDR2 FQNEAQ (reference sequence). The CDR3 has 16 amino acids. CDR3 sequence (DNA): TGTTCCAGCAGCCCTGGGACAGACCTTAGCAATCAGCCCCAGCATTTT. Translating gives CSSSPGTDLSNQPQHF.

This clone came up a few times. The same CDR3 can be traced to other DNA sequences in this sample. The CDR3 reads CASSSMNTEAFF. CDR3 coding DNA: TGTGCCAGCAGTTCAATGAACACTGAAGCTTTCTTT. The chain employs TRBV28 and TRBJ1-1, with D uncertain. CDR3 length: 12 amino acids. Looked up from germline, CDR1 is MDHEN and CDR2 is SYDVKM. The germline V and J ends were trimmed by 4 bases and 0 bases, with 3 bases remaining between them.

In DNA, the CDR3 is TGCGCCAGCAGCCAAGTTAGCGGGGGAAGCACAGATACGCAGTATTTT. Translating gives CASSQVSGGSTDTQYF. This rearrangement joins TRBV4-1 to TRBJ2-3; 9 bases are shared with TRBD2. Germline V CDR1 and CDR2: MGHRA, YSYEKL. Trimming at V came to 1 base and at J to 0 bases, leaving 2 bases not matched to a gene. The CDR3 sequence is 16 residues long.

The CDR3 DNA sequence: TGCAGCGTTGCTAGCGGATTAAATCAGCCCCAGCATTTT. The encoded protein is CSVASGLNQPQHF. The gene calls are TRBV29-1 and TRBJ1-5; D not resolved. The germline V gene has CDR1 SQVTM and CDR2 ANQGSEA. Deletions cut 4 bases from V and 4 bases from J, with 11 bases between. This CDR3 is built from 13 residues.

V gene TRBV6-5 combines with J gene TRBJ1-5, with 7 nucleotides matching TRBD1. Germline trimming cut 7 bases from V and 1 base from J; bases unmatched to any gene: 7. Per germline, CDR1 MNHEY and CDR2 SVGAGI. CDR3 size: 15 residues. CDR3 sequence (DNA): TGTGCCAGCAAACTACAGGGGACGAGCAATCAGCCCCAGCATTTT. This encodes CASKLQGTSNQPQHF.

The gene calls are TRBV14 and TRBJ2-7; weak D call: TRBD1 (6 bases). Trimming removed 1 base from V and 7 bases from J, with 8 bases in between. Germline loops: CDR1 SGHDN, CDR2 FVKESK. The CDR3 consists of 12 residues. The CDR3 DNA reads TGTGCCAGCAGCCAAGCTCAGGGGGAGCAGTACTTC. It encodes CASSQAQGEQYF.

The rearrangement uses TRBV7-9 and TRBJ1-2; D gene unclear. The germline V and J ends were trimmed by 0 bases and 5 bases, with 13 bases remaining between them. This CDR3 is 15 amino acids long. Germline V CDR1 and CDR2: SEHNR, FQNEAQ (reference sequence). The CDR3 region has the DNA TGTGCCAGCAGCTTAGCACCTACAGCAAGATATGGCTACACCTTC. Its translation is CASSLAPTARYGYTF.

The chain joins TRBV9 to TRBJ2-1; 7 bases are shared with TRBD2. CDR3 length: 17 amino acids. The trim removed 4 bases at V and 0 bases at J, leaving 10 bases unmatched. Germline-derived CDR1 and CDR2 are SGDLS and YYNGEE. The CDR3 sequence: CASSPRDYQSSYNEQFF. The CDR3 DNA is TGTGCCAGCAGCCCCCGGGACTATCAGAGCTCCTACAATGAGCAGTTCTTC.

The chain recombines TRBV15 with TRBJ2-5, with 8 bases fitting TRBD1. This CDR3 spans 14 amino acids. Germline assignment: CDR1 LNHNV and CDR2 YYDKDF (reference sequence). V lost 8 bases, J lost 2 bases, and 7 bases stayed unmatched. The CDR3 sequence: CATSTGQAQETQYF. The CDR3 DNA reads TGTGCCACCTCCACGGGACAGGCTCAAGAGACCCAGTACTTC.

The chain carries TRBV7-6 and TRBJ2-7; 9 bases align to TRBD1. J was trimmed by 3 bases and V by 2 bases; bases with no gene match: 8. The CDR3 is made up of 16 amino acids. Germline-derived CDR1 and CDR2 are SGHVS and FNYEAQ. CDR3 nucleotide sequence: TGTGCCAGCAGCTTACAACCCGGGACAGGGAACTACGAGCAGTACTTC. It encodes CASSLQPGTGNYEQYF.

The rearrangement links TRBV5-1 to TRBJ2-3; TRBD2 aligns across 9 bases. Trimming cost V 3 bases and J 1 base; bases outside gene matches: 12. The CDR3 has 18 residues. The germline V gene encodes CDR1 SGHRS and CDR2 YFSETQ. In nucleotides, the CDR3 is TGCGCCAGCAGCTGGGGGGAAGAGGGACTAGCCGGCACAGATACGCAGTATTTT. Its translation is CASSWGEEGLAGTDTQYF.

J is TRBJ2-1 and V is TRBV9; 7 nucleotides match TRBD2. After removal of 0 bases from V and 5 bases from J, the junction contained 2 bases not matched to a gene. In germline, CDR1 is SGDLS, CDR2 YYNGEE. This CDR3 comprises 14 residues. CDR3: CASSVGGSNNEQFF. In nucleotides, the CDR3 is TGTGCCAGCAGCGTAGGCGGGAGCAACAATGAGCAGTTCTTC.

This clone showed up just a few times. The V gene is TRBV28, the J gene TRBJ1-2; 8 nucleotides line up with TRBD1. Germline lookup yields CDR1 MDHEN and CDR2 SYDVKM. This CDR3 has 13 amino acids. Trimming took 9 bases from V and 2 from J; bases not matched to a gene: 5. The DNA of the CDR3 is TGTGCCAGTCGGACAGGGTCCAACTATGGCTACACCTTC. It yields the protein CASRTGSNYGYTF.

The V gene is TRBV7-9, the J gene TRBJ2-5, with TRBD2 as a possible D gene (6 bases). The assigned J gene may be wrong: the sequence end matches TRBJ2-7 better. CDR1 is SEHNR and CDR2 is FQNEAQ in the germline V gene (reference sequence). The CDR3 runs 14 residues. The CDR3 loop is CASSSGTESYEQYF. DNA of the CDR3: TGTGCCAGCAGCTCCGGGACTGAGTCCTACGAGCAGTACTTC.

The chain recombines TRBV2 with TRBJ1-1; possibly TRBD1 for D (5 bases). The CDR3 covers 13 residues. The V gene's germline CDR1 is SNHLY and CDR2 FYNNEI. The ends were cut back, 10 bases at V and 1 base at J, with 13 bases in the middle. CDR3 sequence: CATRRGRNTEAFF. CDR3 sequence (DNA): TGTGCCACCCGGCGGGGCAGGAACACTGAAGCTTTCTTT.

The rearrangement uses TRBV28 and TRBJ1-5; weak D call: TRBD1 (5 bases). In germline, CDR1 is MDHEN, CDR2 SYDVKM. Trimming pared 5 bases from V and 4 bases from J, leaving 9 bases between. CDR3 length: 13 amino acids. CDR3 amino acids: CASSPDRNQPQHF. In nucleotides, the CDR3 is TGTGCCAGCAGTCCCGACAGAAATCAGCCCCAGCATTTT. The variable domain in full, completed from reference TRBV28 and TRBJ1-5, reads DVKVTQSSRYLVKRTGEKVFLECVQDMDHENMFWYRQDPGLGLRLIYFSYDVKMKEKGDIPEGYSVSREKKERFSLILESASTNQTSMYLCASSPDRNQPQHFGDGTRLSIL.

V is TRBV7-9 and J is TRBJ2-7; a possible D gene is TRBD1 (5 bases). There are 15 residues in the CDR3. Trimming shortened V by 0 bases and J by 6 bases, and 15 bases separated the two germline ends. Germline values: CDR1 SEHNR, CDR2 FQNEAQ (reference sequence). CDR3 region: CASSLARQGEGEQYF. CDR3 nucleotide sequence: TGTGCCAGCAGCTTAGCGAGGCAAGGGGAAGGCGAGCAGTACTTC.

The CDR3 region has the DNA TGCGCCAGCAGCTTGGATGAGGTATACAATGAGCAGTTCTTC. Translated: CASSLDEVYNEQFF. The chain couples TRBV5-1 to TRBJ2-1; no reliable D call. V dropped 0 bases and J dropped 4 bases, with 8 bases sitting between them. Germline V CDR1 and CDR2: SGHRS, YFSETQ. The CDR3 spans 14 residues.